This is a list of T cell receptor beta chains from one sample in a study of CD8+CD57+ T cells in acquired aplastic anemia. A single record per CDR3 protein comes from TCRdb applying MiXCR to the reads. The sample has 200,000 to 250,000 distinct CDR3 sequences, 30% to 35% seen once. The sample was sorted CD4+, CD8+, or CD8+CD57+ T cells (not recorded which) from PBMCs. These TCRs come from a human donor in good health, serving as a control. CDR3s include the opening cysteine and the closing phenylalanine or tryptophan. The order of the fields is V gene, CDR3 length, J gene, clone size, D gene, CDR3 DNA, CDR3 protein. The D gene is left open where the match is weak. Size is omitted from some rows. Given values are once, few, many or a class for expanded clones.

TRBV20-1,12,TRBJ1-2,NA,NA,TGCAGTGCTAGTGTAGGGGCCTATGGCTACACCTTC,CSASVGAYGYTF
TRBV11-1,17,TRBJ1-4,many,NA,TGTGCCAGCAGCTTAGTCGTGACTGGACAGCTGGGAGAAAAACTGTTTTTT,CASSLVVTGQLGEKLFF
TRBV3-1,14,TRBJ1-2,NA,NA,TGTGCCAGCAGCCAAGTACAGGGTTACGGTGGCTACACCTTC,CASSQVQGYGGYTF
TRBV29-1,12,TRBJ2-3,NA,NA,TGCAGCTCAAGACTAACCACAGATACGCAGTATTTT,CSSRLTTDTQYF
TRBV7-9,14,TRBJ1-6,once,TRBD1,TGTGCCAGCAGCCCGGGACAGGGACTTTCACCCCTCCACTTT,CASSPGQGLSPLHF
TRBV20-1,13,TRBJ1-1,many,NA,TGCAGTGCTAGCCAGACAGAGAACACTGAAGCTTTCTTT,CSASQTENTEAFF
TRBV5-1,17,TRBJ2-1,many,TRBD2,TGCGCCAGCAGCTCACGCACTAGCGGAGGTAACTACAATGAGCAGTTCTTC,CASSSRTSGGNYNEQFF
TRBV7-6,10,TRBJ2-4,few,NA,TGTGCCAGCAGCTTAAACATTCAGTACTTC,CASSLNIQYF
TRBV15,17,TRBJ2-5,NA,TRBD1,TGTGCCACCAGCAGTGTCCCCCGGGACAGGGCGAGGGAGACCCAGTACTTC,CATSSVPRDRARETQYF
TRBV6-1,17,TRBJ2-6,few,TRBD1,TGTGCCAGCACCTTTGGACAGGGAAGCGCTGGGGCCAACGTCCTGACTTTC,CASTFGQGSAGANVLTF
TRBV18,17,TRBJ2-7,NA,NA,TGTGCCAGCTCACCACCGATTCACTCAGGCGTTACCTACGAGCAGTACTTC,CASSPPIHSGVTYEQYF
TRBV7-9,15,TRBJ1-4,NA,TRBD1,TGTGCCAGCAGTTCCCCGGGACAGCTCAATGAGAAACTGTTTTTT,CASSSPGQLNEKLFF
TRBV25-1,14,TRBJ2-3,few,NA,TGTGCCAGCAGTGAGCTAGAATCTGCAGATACGCAGTATTTT,CASSELESADTQYF
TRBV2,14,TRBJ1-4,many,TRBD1,TGTGCCAGCATGAGGGACAGGGATAATGAAAAACTGTTTTTT,CASMRDRDNEKLFF
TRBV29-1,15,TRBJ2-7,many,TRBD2,TGCAGCGCCACGACGACTAGCGGTATTTCCTACGAGCAGTACTTC,CSATTTSGISYEQYF
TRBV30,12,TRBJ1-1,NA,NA,TGTGCCTGGAGTGTATCAGGGAATGAAGCTTTCTTT,CAWSVSGNEAFF
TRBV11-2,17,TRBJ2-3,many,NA,TGTGCCAGCAGCTTCCTTCTTGAGGAGCGACGCACAGATACGCAGTATTTT,CASSFLLEERRTDTQYF
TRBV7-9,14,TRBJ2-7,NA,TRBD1,TGTGCCAGCAGCCCGGGACAGGGGGACTACGAGCAGTACTTC,CASSPGQGDYEQYF